A selection of T cell receptor beta chains follows, all from one sample in a study of blood T cell repertoires in COVID-19. TCRdb keeps only in-frame clones here, not all; method: immunoSEQ multiplex PCR. This sample has about 62,000 clones, with approximately 90% found just once. The sample taken for sequencing was peripheral blood. The source of these receptors is a woman aged 55-69 years with COVID-19, enrolled during active disease. The CDR3 runs from the conserved cysteine through the conserved F or W. D genes are given only for firm matches. Clone sizes are given selectively: once, few, many, or a class where the clone is expanded.

size | J | length | D | V | DNA | CDR3
- | TRBJ2-5 | 16 | TRBD1 | TRBV28 | TGTGCCAGCAGGGGGACAGGGGGCATCGTCGGAAAGACCCAGTACTTC | CASRGTGGIVGKTQYF
- | TRBJ1-2 | 13 | TRBD1 | TRBV11-2 | TGTGCCAGCAGCCGGACAGGGAACTATGGCTACACCTTC | CASSRTGNYGYTF
- | TRBJ2-2 | 18 | - | TRBV3-1/TRBV3-2 | TGTGCCAGCAGCCAAGGCCCCCCGCTTGCGATAACCACCGGGGAGCTGTTTTTT | CASSQGPPLAITTGELFF
- | TRBJ2-1 | 19 | - | TRBV19 | TGTGCCAGTAGTACCCCGGACAGGGGGATTAGCGGGAGGGCCAATGAGCAGTTCTTC | CASSTPDRGISGRANEQFF
- | TRBJ1-5 | 13 | TRBD1 | TRBV7-6 | TGTGCCAGCTCTGACAGGGAGCGTCAGCCCCAGCATTTT | CASSDRERQPQHF
- | TRBJ1-4 | 13 | - | TRBV7-8 | TGTGCCAGCAGTACAGGATGGGGAGAAAAACTGTTTTTT | CASSTGWGEKLFF
- | TRBJ2-1 | 12 | TRBD2 | TRBV12-3/TRBV12-4 | TGTGCCAGCAGTTTTGCCGCGGGAGGGCCACTCTTC | CASSFAAGGPLF
few | TRBJ1-4 | 15 | TRBD1 | TRBV19 | TGTGCCAGTAGCCAAGGACAGGGGACTCATGAAAAACTGTTTTTT | CASSQGQGTHEKLFF
- | TRBJ1-2 | 15 | - | TRBV19 | TGTGCCAGTAGTATAGTTGCAGATACTAACTATGGCTACACCTTC | CASSIVADTNYGYTF
- | TRBJ2-5 | 13 | TRBD2 | TRBV18 | TGTGCCAGCTCAGCGGGGGGCCAAGAGACCCAGTACTTC | CASSAGGQETQYF
- | TRBJ2-3 | 16 | TRBD2 | TRBV27 | TGTGCCAGCAGTCCCTCGGGAGGGGAGTTTTCGGATACGCAGTATTTT | CASSPSGGEFSDTQYF
- | TRBJ1-5 | 12 | - | TRBV27 | TGTGCCAGCAGACAGGGTTATCAGCCCCAGCATTTT | CASRQGYQPQHF
- | TRBJ1-1 | 11 | - | TRBV11-2 | TGTGCCAGCAGCCCGGACACTGAAGCTTTCTTT | CASSPDTEAFF
- | TRBJ2-7 | 16 | TRBD2 | TRBV7-8 | TGTGCCAGCAGCTTAGCGCCGGGACTAGCGTCCTACGAGCAGTACTTC | CASSLAPGLASYEQYF
once | TRBJ1-4 | 14 | - | TRBV24-1 | TGTGCCACCAGTCGGAACAGTCTTAATGAAAAACTGTTTTTT | CATSRNSLNEKLFF
- | TRBJ2-3 | 19 | - | TRBV27 | TGTGCCAGCAGTTTAGGCCCGCGTGGGGACATATTAAGCACAGATACGCAGTATTTT | CASSLGPRGDILSTDTQYF
- | TRBJ2-2 | 15 | - | TRBV15 | TGTGCCACCAGCCGCCGGACTGGGAACACCGGGGAGCTGTTTTTT | CATSRRTGNTGELFF
- | TRBJ2-1 | 14 | - | TRBV11-3 | TGTGCCAGCAGCTTGGGCAGGGGCTCAGGAGAGCAGTTCTTC | CASSLGRGSGEQFF
- | TRBJ2-3 | 14 | - | TRBV5-4 | TGTGCCAGCTCCTTGGGGGCACTCACAGATACGCAGTATTTT | CASSLGALTDTQYF
- | TRBJ1-1 | 14 | - | TRBV11-1 | TGTGCCAGCAGCCCGGAGGGGTCGACCACTGAAGCTTTCTTT | CASSPEGSTTEAFF